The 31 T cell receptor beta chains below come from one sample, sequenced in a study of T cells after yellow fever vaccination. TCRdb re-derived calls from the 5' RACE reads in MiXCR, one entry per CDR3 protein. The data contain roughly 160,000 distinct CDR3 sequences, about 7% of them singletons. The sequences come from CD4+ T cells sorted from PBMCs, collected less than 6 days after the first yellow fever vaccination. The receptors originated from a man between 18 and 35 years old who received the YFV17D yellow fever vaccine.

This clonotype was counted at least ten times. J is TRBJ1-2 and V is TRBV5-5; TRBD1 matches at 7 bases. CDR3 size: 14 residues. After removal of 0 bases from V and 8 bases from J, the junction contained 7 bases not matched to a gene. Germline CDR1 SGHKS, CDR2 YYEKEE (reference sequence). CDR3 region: CASSLELRGRGYTF. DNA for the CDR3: TGTGCCAGCAGCTTGGAGTTGAGGGGGCGAGGCTACACCTTC. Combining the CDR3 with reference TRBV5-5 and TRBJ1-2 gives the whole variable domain DAGVTQSPTHLIKTRGQQVTLRCSPISGHKSVSWYQQVLGQGPQFIFQYYEKEERGRGNFPDRFSARQFPNYSSELNVNALLLGDSALYLCASSLELRGRGYTFGSGTRLTVV.

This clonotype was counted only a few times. This CDR3 reads CASSLLWLYEQYV. The DNA for the CDR3 is TGCGCCAGCAGTCTCCTCTGGTTATACGAGCAGTACGTC. The V gene is TRBV23-1, the J gene TRBJ2-7; no firm D call. TRBV23-1 is marked as an open reading frame, function uncertain. Trimming took off 4 bases at V and 4 bases at J, with 11 bases between the two ends. The CDR3 contains 13 residues.

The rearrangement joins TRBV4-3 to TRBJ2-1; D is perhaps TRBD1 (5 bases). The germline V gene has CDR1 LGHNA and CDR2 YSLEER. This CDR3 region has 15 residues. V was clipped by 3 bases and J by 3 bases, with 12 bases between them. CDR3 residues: CASSQPGHLYNEQFF. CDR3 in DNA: TGCGCCAGCAGCCAGCCAGGACACCTCTACAATGAGCAGTTCTTC.

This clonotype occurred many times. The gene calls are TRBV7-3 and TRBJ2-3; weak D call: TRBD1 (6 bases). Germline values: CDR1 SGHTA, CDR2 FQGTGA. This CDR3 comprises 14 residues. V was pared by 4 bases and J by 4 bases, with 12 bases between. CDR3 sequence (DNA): TGTGCCAGCAGCTCCCGGACAGAAGCAGATACGCAGTATTTT. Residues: CASSSRTEADTQYF.

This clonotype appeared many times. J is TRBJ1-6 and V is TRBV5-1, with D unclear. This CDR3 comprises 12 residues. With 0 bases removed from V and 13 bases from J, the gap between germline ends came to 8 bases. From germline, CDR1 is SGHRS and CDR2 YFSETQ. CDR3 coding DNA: TGCGCCAGCAGCTTGGAGGGAGGTCCCCTCCACTTT. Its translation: CASSLEGGPLHF.

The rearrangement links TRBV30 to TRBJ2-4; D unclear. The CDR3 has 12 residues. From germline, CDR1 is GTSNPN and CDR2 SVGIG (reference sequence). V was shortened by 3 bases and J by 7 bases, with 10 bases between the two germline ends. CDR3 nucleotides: TGTGCCTGGAGCCTAAGTGGGAACATTCAGTACTTC. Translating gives CAWSLSGNIQYF. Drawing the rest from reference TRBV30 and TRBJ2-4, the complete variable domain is SQTIHQWPATLVQPVGSPLSLECTVEGTSNPNLYWYRQAAGRGLQLLFYSVGIGQISSEVPQNLSASRPQDRQFILSSKKLLLSDSGFYLCAWSLSGNIQYFGAGTRLSVL.

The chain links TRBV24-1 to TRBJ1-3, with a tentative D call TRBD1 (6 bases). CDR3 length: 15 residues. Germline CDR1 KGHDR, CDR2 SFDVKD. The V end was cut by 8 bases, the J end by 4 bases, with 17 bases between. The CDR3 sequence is CATKQTGKYGNTIYF. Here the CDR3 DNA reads TGTGCCACCAAACAAACAGGGAAATACGGAAACACCATATATTTT.

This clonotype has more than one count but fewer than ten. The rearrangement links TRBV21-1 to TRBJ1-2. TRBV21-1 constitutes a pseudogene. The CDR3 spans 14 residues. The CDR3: CASSTRRNSYGYTF. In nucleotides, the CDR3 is TGTGCCAGCAGCACCCGACGGAACTCCTATGGCTACACCTTC.

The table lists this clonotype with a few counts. Here the CDR3 reads CASSLSQGAADSPLHF. As DNA, the CDR3 is TGCGCCAGCAGCTTGAGTCAGGGGGCCGCTGATTCACCCCTCCACTTT. The V gene is TRBV5-1, the J gene TRBJ1-6, with 8 positions matching TRBD1. CDR1 is SGHRS and CDR2 is YFSETQ in the germline V gene. The CDR3 consists of 16 residues. J lost 8 bases, V lost 1 base, and 8 bases had no gene match.

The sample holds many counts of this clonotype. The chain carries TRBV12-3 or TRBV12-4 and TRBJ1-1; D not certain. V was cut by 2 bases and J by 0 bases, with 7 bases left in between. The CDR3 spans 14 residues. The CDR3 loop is CASSLSEVNTEAFF. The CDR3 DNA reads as TGTGCCAGCAGTTTATCGGAAGTGAACACTGAAGCTTTCTTT.

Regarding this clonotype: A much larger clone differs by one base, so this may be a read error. This CDR3 reads CGAELAGGGGDTQYF. The CDR3 region has the DNA TGCGGTGCCGAGCTAGCGGGGGGAGGTGGAGATACGCAGTATTTT. The chain links TRBV20-1 to TRBJ2-3; 11 bases agree with TRBD2. The CDR3 contains 15 residues. Germline-derived CDR1 and CDR2 are DFQATT and SNEGSKA (reference sequence).

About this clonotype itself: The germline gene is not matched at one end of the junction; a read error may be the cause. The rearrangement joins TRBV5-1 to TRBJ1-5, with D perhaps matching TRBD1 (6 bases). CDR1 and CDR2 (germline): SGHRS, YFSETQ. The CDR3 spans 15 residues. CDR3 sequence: CSSSLVGGGNQPQHF. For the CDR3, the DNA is TGCTCCAGCAGCTTGGTAGGGGGAGGCAATCAGCCCCAGCATTTT.

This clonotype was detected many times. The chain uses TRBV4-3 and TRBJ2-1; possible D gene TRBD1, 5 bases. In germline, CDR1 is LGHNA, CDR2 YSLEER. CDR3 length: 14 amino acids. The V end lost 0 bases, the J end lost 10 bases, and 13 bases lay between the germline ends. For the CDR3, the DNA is TGCGCCAGCAGCCAAGAATTTAGGGGAAGGGAGCAGTTCTTC. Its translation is CASSQEFRGREQFF.

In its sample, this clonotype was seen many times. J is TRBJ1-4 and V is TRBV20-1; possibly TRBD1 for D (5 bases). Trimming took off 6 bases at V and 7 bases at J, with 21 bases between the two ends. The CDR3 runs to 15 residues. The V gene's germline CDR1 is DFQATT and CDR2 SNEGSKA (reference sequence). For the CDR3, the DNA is TGCAGTGCCACTCCCGGGGCACTCGCCGGTGAAAAACTGTTTTTT. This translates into CSATPGALAGEKLFF.

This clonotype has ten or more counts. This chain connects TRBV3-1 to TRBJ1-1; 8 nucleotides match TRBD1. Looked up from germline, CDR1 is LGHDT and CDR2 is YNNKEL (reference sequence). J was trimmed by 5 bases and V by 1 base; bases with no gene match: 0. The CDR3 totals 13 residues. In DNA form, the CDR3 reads TGTGCCAGCAGCCAAGGGACAGGGACTGAAGCTTTCTTT. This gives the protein CASSQGTGTEAFF. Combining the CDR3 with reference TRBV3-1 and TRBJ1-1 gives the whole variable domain DTAVSQTPKYLVTQMGNDKSIKCEQNLGHDTMYWYKQDSKKFLKIMFSYNNKELIINETVPNRFSPKSPDKAHLNLHINSLELGDSAVYFCASSQGTGTEAFFGQGTRLTVV.

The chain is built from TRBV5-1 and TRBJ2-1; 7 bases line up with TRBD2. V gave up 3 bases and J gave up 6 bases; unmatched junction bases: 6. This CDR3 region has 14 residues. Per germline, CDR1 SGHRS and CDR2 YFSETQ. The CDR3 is CASSWGGLPNEQFF. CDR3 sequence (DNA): TGCGCCAGCAGCTGGGGGGGACTGCCCAATGAGCAGTTCTTC.

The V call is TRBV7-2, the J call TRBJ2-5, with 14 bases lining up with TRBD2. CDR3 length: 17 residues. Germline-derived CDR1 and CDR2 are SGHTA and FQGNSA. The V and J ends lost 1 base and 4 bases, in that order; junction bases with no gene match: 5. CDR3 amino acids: CASSLVTSGGAGETQYF. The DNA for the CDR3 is TGTGCCAGCAGCTTAGTGACTAGCGGGGGGGCTGGAGAGACCCAGTACTTC.

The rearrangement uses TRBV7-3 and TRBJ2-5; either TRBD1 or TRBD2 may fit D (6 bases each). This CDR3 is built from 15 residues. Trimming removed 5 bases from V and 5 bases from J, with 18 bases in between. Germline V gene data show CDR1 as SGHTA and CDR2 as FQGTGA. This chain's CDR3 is CASSPAMGGGETQYF. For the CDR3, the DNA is TGTGCCAGCAGCCCCGCTATGGGGGGCGGTGAGACCCAGTACTTC.

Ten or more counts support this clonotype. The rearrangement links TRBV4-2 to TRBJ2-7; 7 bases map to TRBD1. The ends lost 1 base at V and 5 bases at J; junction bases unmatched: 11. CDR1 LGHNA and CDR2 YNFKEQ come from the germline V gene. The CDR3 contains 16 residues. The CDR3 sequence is CASSQAERQGHHEQYF. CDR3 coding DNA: TGTGCCAGCAGCCAAGCCGAAAGACAGGGCCACCACGAGCAGTACTTC.

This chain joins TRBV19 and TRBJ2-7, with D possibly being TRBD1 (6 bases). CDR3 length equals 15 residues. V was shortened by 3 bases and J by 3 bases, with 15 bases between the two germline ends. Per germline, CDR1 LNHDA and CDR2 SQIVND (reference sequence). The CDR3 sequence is CASSISPGQIYEQYF. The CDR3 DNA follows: TGTGCCAGTAGTATCTCCCCCGGACAGATCTACGAGCAGTACTTC.

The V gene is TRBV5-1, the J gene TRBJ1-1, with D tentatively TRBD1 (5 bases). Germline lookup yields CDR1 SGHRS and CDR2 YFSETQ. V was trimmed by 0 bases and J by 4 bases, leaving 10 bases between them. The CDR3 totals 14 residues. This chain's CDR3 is CASSLGRGSTEAFF. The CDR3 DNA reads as TGCGCCAGCAGCTTGGGGAGGGGAAGCACTGAAGCTTTCTTT. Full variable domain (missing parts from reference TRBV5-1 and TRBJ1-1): KAGVTQTPRYLIKTRGQQVTLSCSPISGHRSVSWYQQTPGQGLQFLFEYFSETQRNKGNFPGRFSGRQFSNSRSEMNVSTLELGDSALYLCASSLGRGSTEAFFGQGTRLTVV.

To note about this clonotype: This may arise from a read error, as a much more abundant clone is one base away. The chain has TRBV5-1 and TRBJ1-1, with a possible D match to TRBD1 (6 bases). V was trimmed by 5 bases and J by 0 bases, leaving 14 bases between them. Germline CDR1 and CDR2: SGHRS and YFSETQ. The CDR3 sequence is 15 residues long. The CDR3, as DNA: TGCGCCAGCAGTTTGTTCGGACAGCTGAACACTGAAGCTTTCTTT. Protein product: CASSLFGQLNTEAFF.

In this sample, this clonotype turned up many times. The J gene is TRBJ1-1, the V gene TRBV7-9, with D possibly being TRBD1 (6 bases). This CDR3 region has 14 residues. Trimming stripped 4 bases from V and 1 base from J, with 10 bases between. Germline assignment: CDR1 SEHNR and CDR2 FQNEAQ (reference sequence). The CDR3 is CASSSEQGNTEAFF. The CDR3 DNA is TGTGCCAGCAGCTCCGAACAGGGGAACACTGAAGCTTTCTTT.

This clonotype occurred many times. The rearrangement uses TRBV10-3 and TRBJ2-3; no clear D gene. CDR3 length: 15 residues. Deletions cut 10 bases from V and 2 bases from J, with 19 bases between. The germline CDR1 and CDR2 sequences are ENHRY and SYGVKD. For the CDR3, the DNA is TGTGCCACCCAGACCTCACAAGGAAACACAGATACGCAGTATTTT. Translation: CATQTSQGNTDTQYF.

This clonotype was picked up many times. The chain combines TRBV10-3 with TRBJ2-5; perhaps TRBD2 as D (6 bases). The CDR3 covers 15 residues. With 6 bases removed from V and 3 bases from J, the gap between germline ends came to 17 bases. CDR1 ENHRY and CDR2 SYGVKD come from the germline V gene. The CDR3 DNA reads TGTGCCATCAGACCAGACAGCGGGTGGAAAGAGACCCAGTACTTC. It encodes CAIRPDSGWKETQYF.

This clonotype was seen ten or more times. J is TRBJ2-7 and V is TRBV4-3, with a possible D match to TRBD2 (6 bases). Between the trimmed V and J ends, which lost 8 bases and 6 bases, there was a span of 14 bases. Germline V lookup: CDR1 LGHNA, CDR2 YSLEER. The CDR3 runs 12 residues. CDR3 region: CASSHAGGEQYF. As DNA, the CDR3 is TGCGCCAGCTCGCACGCCGGGGGCGAGCAGTACTTC.

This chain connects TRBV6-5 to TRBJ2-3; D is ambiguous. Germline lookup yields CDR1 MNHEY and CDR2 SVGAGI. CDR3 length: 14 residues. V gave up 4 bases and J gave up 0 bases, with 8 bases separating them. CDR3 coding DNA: TGTGCCAGCAGTTCGGAACCAAGCACAGATACGCAGTATTTT. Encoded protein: CASSSEPSTDTQYF.

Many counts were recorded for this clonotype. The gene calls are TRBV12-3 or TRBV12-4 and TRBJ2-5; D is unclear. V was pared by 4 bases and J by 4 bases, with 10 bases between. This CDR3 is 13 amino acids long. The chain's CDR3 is CASSSSEVETQYF. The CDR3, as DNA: TGTGCCAGCAGTTCAAGCGAGGTAGAGACCCAGTACTTC.

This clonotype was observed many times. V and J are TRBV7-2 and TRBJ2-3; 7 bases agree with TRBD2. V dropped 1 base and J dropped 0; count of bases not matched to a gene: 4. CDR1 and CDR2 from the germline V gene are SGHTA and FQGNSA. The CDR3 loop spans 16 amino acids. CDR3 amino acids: CASSLVPAGSTDTQYF. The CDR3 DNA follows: TGTGCCAGCAGCTTAGTACCAGCGGGGAGCACAGATACGCAGTATTTT.

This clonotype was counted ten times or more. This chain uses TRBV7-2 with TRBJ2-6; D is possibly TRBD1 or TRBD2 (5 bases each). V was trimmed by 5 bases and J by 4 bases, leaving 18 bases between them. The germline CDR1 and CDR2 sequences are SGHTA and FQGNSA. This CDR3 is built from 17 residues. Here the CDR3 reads CASSLNAGTNGANVLTF. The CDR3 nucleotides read TGTGCCAGCAGCCTAAATGCCGGGACGAACGGGGCCAACGTCCTGACTTTC.

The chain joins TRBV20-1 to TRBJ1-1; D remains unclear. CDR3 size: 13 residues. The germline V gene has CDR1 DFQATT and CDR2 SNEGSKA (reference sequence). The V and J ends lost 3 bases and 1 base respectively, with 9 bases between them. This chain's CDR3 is CSARSSKNTEAFF. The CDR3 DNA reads TGCAGTGCTAGGTCTAGCAAGAACACTGAAGCTTTCTTT.